These T cell receptor beta chains were read from a single sample in a study of T-cell memory formation after mild COVID-19. One entry per CDR3 protein, called by TCRdb with MiXCR from the 5' RACE reads. The sample holds 120,000 or so distinct CDR3 sequences, about 18% seen once. Sequencing used PBMCs or a T cell subset sorted from them (not recorded which). The receptors come from a man in his late teens or twenties who had mild COVID-19 (a few samples of this study predate the infection). Cell type and time point are not known. Each CDR3 is given with its conserved first and last residue. The D gene is left open where the match is weak. Size is stated for part of the rows, as once, few or many counts, or as a class when the clone is expanded.

d_gene: .; j_gene: TRBJ2-3; v_gene: TRBV7-2; abundance: .; CDR3nt: TGTGCCAGCAAAGACGGGACTAGCACAGATACGCAGTATTTT; CDR3aa: CASKDGTSTDTQYF
d_gene: .; j_gene: TRBJ2-3; v_gene: TRBV15; abundance: few; CDR3nt: TGTGCCACCAGCAGAACCTGGAGGCAAAGTGGCACAGATACGCAGTATTTT; CDR3aa: CATSRTWRQSGTDTQYF
d_gene: TRBD2; j_gene: TRBJ2-3; v_gene: TRBV5-1; abundance: few; CDR3nt: TGCGCCAGCAGCTTGTTGGCGGGGGGAACAGATACGCAGTATTTT; CDR3aa: CASSLLAGGTDTQYF
d_gene: TRBD1; j_gene: TRBJ2-1; v_gene: TRBV7-9; abundance: .; CDR3nt: TGTGCCACTACGGACAGGGGTAGCAATGAGCAGTTCTTC; CDR3aa: CATTDRGSNEQFF
d_gene: .; j_gene: TRBJ1-4; v_gene: TRBV12-3/TRBV12-4; abundance: many; CDR3nt: TGTGCCAGCAGGCCGGGCCATAATGAAAAACTGTTTTTT; CDR3aa: CASRPGHNEKLFF
d_gene: .; j_gene: TRBJ1-1; v_gene: TRBV30; abundance: .; CDR3nt: TGTGCCTGGAGGTCTGTGGGTTCTGAAGCTTTCTTT; CDR3aa: CAWRSVGSEAFF
d_gene: .; j_gene: TRBJ2-3; v_gene: TRBV29-1; abundance: many; CDR3nt: TGCAGCGTTGAAGATCAGGGAGATACGCAGTATTTT; CDR3aa: CSVEDQGDTQYF
d_gene: .; j_gene: TRBJ1-5; v_gene: TRBV7-8; abundance: few; CDR3nt: TGTGCCAGCAGCTTAGCGCAGGAGTATAGCAATCAGCCCCAGCATTTT; CDR3aa: CASSLAQEYSNQPQHF
d_gene: .; j_gene: TRBJ2-3; v_gene: TRBV18; abundance: few; CDR3nt: TGTGCCAGCTCACCATCCCAGACAGATACGCAGTATTTT; CDR3aa: CASSPSQTDTQYF
d_gene: .; j_gene: TRBJ1-1; v_gene: TRBV20-1; abundance: few; CDR3nt: TGCAGTGCTAGAGATTCGAAGATCACTGAAGCTTTCTTT; CDR3aa: CSARDSKITEAFF
d_gene: .; j_gene: TRBJ2-3; v_gene: TRBV5-1; abundance: once; CDR3nt: TGCGCCAGCAGCAGGGACCAGGGCGCAGATACGCAGTATTTT; CDR3aa: CASSRDQGADTQYF
d_gene: .; j_gene: TRBJ2-1; v_gene: TRBV4-3; abundance: .; CDR3nt: TGCGCCAGCAGCCAAGTTGGGAATGAGCAGTTCTTC; CDR3aa: CASSQVGNEQFF
d_gene: .; j_gene: TRBJ1-5; v_gene: TRBV20-1; abundance: few; CDR3nt: TGCAGTGCTACCTATGGGTCGAATCAGCCCCAGCATTTT; CDR3aa: CSATYGSNQPQHF
d_gene: .; j_gene: TRBJ1-5; v_gene: TRBV7-2; abundance: few; CDR3nt: TGTGCCAGCAGCCGGACGGTTGACAATCAGCCCCAGCATTTT; CDR3aa: CASSRTVDNQPQHF
d_gene: TRBD2; j_gene: TRBJ2-3; v_gene: TRBV9; abundance: few; CDR3nt: TGTGCCAGCAGCGCCGGGACTAGCGGCACAGATACGCAGTATTTT; CDR3aa: CASSAGTSGTDTQYF
d_gene: TRBD1; j_gene: TRBJ2-1; v_gene: TRBV6-5; abundance: .; CDR3nt: TGTGCCAGCAGTTACGCCGGGACAGGGGTCAATGAGCAGTTCTTC; CDR3aa: CASSYAGTGVNEQFF
d_gene: .; j_gene: TRBJ1-2; v_gene: TRBV5-6; abundance: .; CDR3nt: TGTGCCAGCAGCCTAGACAGGAACTATGGCTACACCTTC; CDR3aa: CASSLDRNYGYTF
d_gene: .; j_gene: TRBJ2-3; v_gene: TRBV30; abundance: .; CDR3nt: TGTGCCTGGACACAGGGATATACGCAGTATTTT; CDR3aa: CAWTQGYTQYF
d_gene: TRBD2; j_gene: TRBJ2-1; v_gene: TRBV7-9; abundance: few; CDR3nt: TGTGCCAGCAGCTCCCCGACTAGCGGGGGGTCAACCTACAATGAGCAGTTCTTC; CDR3aa: CASSSPTSGGSTYNEQFF
d_gene: TRBD2; j_gene: TRBJ2-1; v_gene: TRBV5-1; abundance: .; CDR3nt: TGCGCCAGCAGCCCTCCTGGGGGGGGAGATGAGCAGTTCTTC; CDR3aa: CASSPPGGGDEQFF
d_gene: TRBD2; j_gene: TRBJ2-5; v_gene: TRBV28; abundance: few; CDR3nt: TGTGCCAGCAGTCCTCTGACTAGCGGGTGGAAGGAGACCCAGTACTTC; CDR3aa: CASSPLTSGWKETQYF
d_gene: TRBD1; j_gene: TRBJ2-3; v_gene: TRBV7-3; abundance: .; CDR3nt: TGTGCCAGCAGCCCAAATGGGGACAGGGGTCGAGCAGATACGCAGTATTTT; CDR3aa: CASSPNGDRGRADTQYF
d_gene: TRBD1; j_gene: TRBJ1-3; v_gene: TRBV20-1; abundance: few; CDR3nt: TGCAGTGCTAGAGATTCGGGACAGGCGAGAAACACCATATATTTT; CDR3aa: CSARDSGQARNTIYF
d_gene: TRBD1; j_gene: TRBJ2-5; v_gene: TRBV7-2; abundance: few; CDR3nt: TGTGCCAGCAGCTTAGTAGGGGGCAAATTCCAAGAGACCCAGTACTTC; CDR3aa: CASSLVGGKFQETQYF
d_gene: TRBD1; j_gene: TRBJ2-7; v_gene: TRBV10-3; abundance: .; CDR3nt: TGTGCCACCCTGGGACAGGGTCGGGACGAGCAGTACTTC; CDR3aa: CATLGQGRDEQYF
d_gene: .; j_gene: TRBJ2-1; v_gene: TRBV28; abundance: .; CDR3nt: TGTGCCAGCAGTTCGGTGGGGGGGCAGTTCTTC; CDR3aa: CASSSVGGQFF
d_gene: .; j_gene: TRBJ1-2; v_gene: TRBV6-6; abundance: .; CDR3nt: TGTGCCAGCAGTCCCCCGGCCGGGGAGGGCTATGGCTACACCTTC; CDR3aa: CASSPPAGEGYGYTF
d_gene: .; j_gene: TRBJ2-5; v_gene: TRBV10-3; abundance: .; CDR3nt: TGTGCCAGTTCAGGGACTTTACAAGAGACCCAGTACTTC; CDR3aa: CASSGTLQETQYF
d_gene: .; j_gene: TRBJ2-7; v_gene: TRBV2; abundance: few; CDR3nt: TGTGCCAGCAGTGCAGACGGAACCTACGAGCAGTACTTC; CDR3aa: CASSADGTYEQYF
d_gene: TRBD1; j_gene: TRBJ1-2; v_gene: TRBV7-8; abundance: .; CDR3nt: TGTGCCAGCAGCCCGAACAGGGGGGGGGGTGGCTACACCTTC; CDR3aa: CASSPNRGGGGYTF
d_gene: .; j_gene: TRBJ2-3; v_gene: TRBV20-1; abundance: .; CDR3nt: TGCAGTGCTCGAACCCCGGGAGATACGCAGTATTTT; CDR3aa: CSARTPGDTQYF
d_gene: .; j_gene: TRBJ2-5; v_gene: TRBV5-6; abundance: .; CDR3nt: TGTGCCAGCAGCTCGGGCCTTACATCCGGCAGGGAGACCCAGTACTTC; CDR3aa: CASSSGLTSGRETQYF